Below are 19 T cell receptor beta chains sequenced from a single sample in a study of T cell responses to AZD1222 COVID-19 vaccine. The assay was immunoSEQ multiplex PCR, and TCRdb's table has in-frame clones only and misses some. The sample lists 210,000 or so clones; 85% to 95% were seen once. The sample consisted of peripheral blood, taken on day 0 of MenACWY control vaccination. The source of these receptors is an adult in good health.

The V call is TRBV15, the J call TRBJ1-4, with 10 bases that match TRBD1. This CDR3 contains 19 residues. The germline V gene has CDR1 LNHNV and CDR2 YYDKDF (reference sequence). Losses at the gene ends were 5 bases for V and 0 bases for J; bases not matched to a gene: 12. CDR3 bases: TGTGCCACCAGCCGAGGGGGACAGGGGAGATTTTCAACTAATGAAAAACTGTTTTTT. Translated: CATSRGGQGRFSTNEKLFF.

V usage is TRBV6-5 and J usage is TRBJ1-1; 8 bases fit TRBD1. The CDR3 totals 15 residues. CDR1 MNHEY and CDR2 SVGAGI come from the germline V gene. With 4 bases clipped from V and 6 bases from J, the junction kept 10 bases outside the gene matches. The CDR3 sequence is CASSFSDRVNSEAFF. The CDR3 DNA follows: TGTGCCAGCAGTTTCTCGGACAGGGTGAATTCTGAAGCTTTCTTT.

The chain links TRBV7-9 to TRBJ2-7; the D gene could be TRBD1 or TRBD2 (6 bases each). From germline, CDR1 is SEHNR and CDR2 FQNEAQ (reference sequence). This CDR3 contains 16 residues. V lost 5 bases to trimming and J lost 3 bases, with 20 bases between them. CDR3 nucleotides: TGTGCCAGCAGCATAGGTACCGGGGGCGCGATCTACGAGCAGTACTTC. It encodes CASSIGTGGAIYEQYF.

The rearrangement uses TRBV5-8 and TRBJ2-3; D unresolved. The CDR3 runs to 13 residues. Germline loops: CDR1 SGHTS, CDR2 YDEGEE. Between the trimmed V and J ends, which lost 0 bases and 3 bases, there was a span of 5 bases. CDR3 DNA sequence: TGTGCCAGCAGCTTGGAGAGAACAGATACGCAGTATTTT. Translating it yields CASSLERTDTQYF. The complete variable domain, with remaining parts taken from reference TRBV5-8 and TRBJ2-3, reads EAGVTQSPTHLIKTRGQQATLRCSPISGHTSVYWYQQALGLGLQFLLWYDEGEERNRGNFPPRFSGRQFPNYSSELNVNALELEDSALYLCASSLERTDTQYFGPGTRLTVL.

The rearrangement uses TRBV29-1 and TRBJ2-7, with D possibly matching TRBD1 (5 bases). The germline V gene has CDR1 SQVTM and CDR2 ANQGSEA. The CDR3 loop spans 13 amino acids. Deletions cut 6 bases from V and 2 bases from J, with 14 bases between. The CDR3: CSVVLRGTYEQYF. As DNA, the CDR3 is TGCAGCGTGGTACTTAGGGGTACCTACGAGCAGTACTTC.

CDR3 amino acids: CASSPTLGSYNEQFF. The DNA of the CDR3 is TGTGCCAGCTCACCAACGCTCGGATCCTACAATGAGCAGTTCTTC. The gene calls are TRBV18 and TRBJ2-1; D not resolved. The V and J ends lost 2 bases and 1 base respectively, with 9 bases between them. The V gene's germline CDR1 is KGHSH and CDR2 LQKENI. The CDR3 is 15 residues long.

The sample holds a few counts of this clone. The rearrangement uses TRBV28 and TRBJ1-6; D is unresolved. CDR3 size: 15 residues. From germline, CDR1 is MDHEN and CDR2 SYDVKM. Trimming left V 1 base short and J 8 bases short, with 12 bases between. Written as DNA, the CDR3 is TGTGCCAGCAGTTTATCGGCCGGGAATTATTCACCCCTCCACTTT. Translating gives CASSLSAGNYSPLHF.

V is TRBV7-2 and J is TRBJ2-2; a possible D gene is TRBD1 (5 bases). The V end lost 4 bases, the J end lost 0 bases, and 21 bases lay between the germline ends. This CDR3 contains 19 residues. Germline V lookup: CDR1 SGHTA, CDR2 FQGNSA. CDR3 in amino acids: CASSSPARQGLTNTGELFF. In nucleotides, the CDR3 is TGTGCCAGCAGCTCCCCGGCGCGGCAGGGATTAACGAACACCGGGGAGCTGTTTTTT. The full variable domain, with the rest looked up from reference TRBV7-2 and TRBJ2-2, is GAGVSQSPSNKVTEKGKDVELRCDPISGHTALYWYRQSLGQGLEFLIYFQGNSAPDKSGLPSDRFSAERTGGSVSTLTIQRTQQEDSAVYLCASSSPARQGLTNTGELFFGEGSRLTVL.

The chain couples TRBV12-3 or TRBV12-4 to TRBJ1-1, with D possibly TRBD1 on 6 matching bases. The CDR3 is 12 amino acids. The V end lost 3 bases, the J end lost 10 bases, and 12 bases lay between the germline ends. This CDR3 reads CASSFWGAGAFF. CDR3 DNA: TGTGCCAGCAGTTTTTGGGGGGCTGGAGCTTTCTTT.

This chain connects TRBV7-2 to TRBJ1-2; tentatively, D is TRBD1 (5 bases). Per the germline V gene, CDR1 is SGHTA and CDR2 is FQGNSA. V shed 1 base and J shed 6 bases, with 12 bases lying between them. The CDR3 extends over 14 amino acids. The CDR3 sequence is CASSLVQGGHGYTF. The CDR3 bases are TGTGCCAGCAGCTTAGTCCAGGGTGGGCATGGCTACACCTTC.

The chain uses TRBV5-1 and TRBJ1-1, with D possibly being TRBD1 (5 bases). This CDR3 is 15 amino acids long. CDR1 SGHRS and CDR2 YFSETQ come from the germline V gene. Trimming cost V 2 bases and J 4 bases, with 15 bases left between them. The CDR3 DNA reads as TGCGCCAGCAGCTTAGGGGAGGTCAGGATCACTGAAGCTTTCTTT. Protein: CASSLGEVRITEAFF.

This clone was counted once. The chain recombines TRBV7-9 with TRBJ1-2; D gene unclear. Trimming cost V 0 bases and J 8 bases, with 16 bases left between them. Germline V CDR1 and CDR2: SEHNR, FQNEAQ (reference sequence). This CDR3 has 15 amino acids. CDR3 protein: CASSLAGDRREGYTF. In DNA form, the CDR3 reads TGTGCCAGCAGCTTAGCGGGTGACCGACGGGAAGGCTACACCTTC.

The gene calls are TRBV28 and TRBJ1-5; 7 bases match TRBD1. The CDR3 consists of 13 residues. The ends lost 3 bases at V and 6 bases at J; junction bases unmatched: 2. Germline V gene sequence: CDR1 MDHEN, CDR2 SYDVKM. CDR3 coding DNA: TGTGCCAGCAGTTTGTACAGGGGTCAGCCCCAGCATTTT. This gives the protein CASSLYRGQPQHF.

The chain has TRBV29-1 and TRBJ1-1; possibly TRBD1 for D (5 bases). From germline, CDR1 is SQVTM and CDR2 ANQGSEA. Trimming removed 4 bases from V and 1 base from J, with 13 bases in between. The CDR3 covers 14 residues. CDR3 in DNA: TGCAGCGTTGTTCGGGGACGGGGGAACACTGAAGCTTTCTTT. Protein sequence: CSVVRGRGNTEAFF.

This clone came up once. The rearrangement links TRBV15 to TRBJ2-7; a weak D match, TRBD2 (5 bases). V gave up 1 base and J gave up 0 bases, with 10 bases separating them. CDR3 length: 15 amino acids. Germline CDR1 reads LNHNV; CDR2 reads YYDKDF (reference sequence). The DNA for the CDR3 is TGTGCCACCAGCAGAGGAGGGCTGAGCTCCTACGAGCAGTACTTC. This sequence encodes CATSRGGLSSYEQYF.

The V and J genes are TRBV4-3 and TRBJ2-3; D may be TRBD1 or TRBD2 (5 bases each). Germline CDR1 and CDR2: LGHNA and YSLEER. V lost 1 base and J 6 bases, leaving 14 bases between the germline ends. CDR3 size: 15 residues. The DNA of the CDR3 is TGCGCCAGCAGCCAAGGAGCGACTAAGGGGGATACGCAGTATTTT. Residues: CASSQGATKGDTQYF.

Points on this clone: Sequence at one end of the junction differs from germline and may be a read error. This chain links TRBV15 with TRBJ2-3; 7 bases align to TRBD1. This CDR3 region has 13 residues. Per germline, CDR1 LNHNV and CDR2 YYDKDF (reference sequence). The CDR3, as DNA: TGTGCCACCAGCCCCTTCTCCGGGACAGCAATACTATTT. The encoded protein is CATSPFSGTAILF.

The chain is built from TRBV7-2 and TRBJ1-6; TRBD1 might be the D (6 bases). The V end was cut by 9 bases, the J end by 6 bases, with 18 bases between. The CDR3 length is 15 residues. Germline-derived CDR1 and CDR2 are SGHTA and FQGNSA. The CDR3 spells CASYREAISNSPLHF. The CDR3 DNA is TGTGCCAGTTACAGGGAAGCGATCTCTAATTCACCCCTCCACTTT.

The chain joins TRBV12-3 or TRBV12-4 to TRBJ1-6; D is uncertain. Deletions cut 7 bases from V and 10 bases from J, with 11 bases between. The CDR3 totals 12 residues. CDR3 region: CASTTDLSPLHF. The CDR3 coding sequence is TGTGCCAGCACTACCGATCTATCACCCCTCCACTTT.